This passage covers 12 T cell receptor beta chains from one sample sequenced in a study of radiation and T cells in renal cell carcinoma. Assay used: immunoSEQ multiplex PCR; TCRdb lists only in-frame clones, some missing. Of 120,000 or so clones listed, more than 70% are singletons. Specified time point: blood 2 weeks post-SBRT. This sample's treatment: 15 Gy SBRT to primary tumor, nephrectomy 4 weeks later. The sample here was blood, taken from a patient whose treatment included radiotherapy and nephrectomy. The receptors derive from an older woman with renal cell carcinoma.

The chain recombines TRBV25-1 with TRBJ1-5, with 7 bases fitting TRBD1. Germline trimming cut 5 bases from V and 5 bases from J; bases unmatched to any gene: 3. Germline loops: CDR1 MGHDK, CDR2 SYGVNS. The CDR3 length is 13 residues. The chain's CDR3 is CASSIRGDQPQHF. In DNA form, the CDR3 reads TGTGCCAGCAGTATCAGGGGGGATCAGCCCCAGCATTTT.

The gene calls are TRBV7-9 and TRBJ2-7; 10 positions match TRBD1. CDR1 is SEHNR and CDR2 is FQNEAQ in the germline V gene (reference sequence). The V and J ends lost 3 bases and 5 bases, in that order; junction bases with no gene match: 4. The CDR3 is 14 residues long. This CDR3 reads CASSFRDRGDEQYF. The CDR3 nucleotides are TGTGCCAGCAGCTTCCGGGACAGGGGCGACGAGCAGTACTTC.

The rearrangement joins TRBV7-3 to TRBJ2-2; no clear D gene. CDR3 length equals 15 residues. CDR1 and CDR2 (germline): SGHTA, FQGTGA. The V end lost 5 bases, the J end lost 4 bases, and 14 bases lay between the germline ends. CDR3 residues: CASSRLGAGTGELFF. The CDR3 DNA sequence: TGTGCCAGCAGCCGGCTGGGCGCCGGCACCGGGGAGCTGTTTTTT.

The chain's CDR3 is CASSQRQGSSYEQYF. The CDR3 nucleotides are TGTGCCAGCAGCCAAAGACAGGGGAGCTCCTACGAGCAGTACTTC. This rearrangement joins TRBV5-5 to TRBJ2-7, with 8 bases that match TRBD1. The CDR3 totals 15 residues. V trimming: 4 bases; J trimming: 0 bases; junction bases outside the gene matches: 6. Per germline, CDR1 SGHKS and CDR2 YYEKEE (reference sequence).

In nucleotides, the CDR3 is TGCGCCAGCAGCTTAGGCCAACAGGGGGATACGCAGTATTTT. It codes for CASSLGQQGDTQYF. The chain combines TRBV5-1 with TRBJ2-3, with TRBD1 matching 7 bases. V shed 2 bases, J shed 6 bases, and the junction held 6 bases outside the gene matches. This CDR3 is 14 amino acids long. The germline V gene has CDR1 SGHRS and CDR2 YFSETQ.

This clone turned up a few times. The chain uses TRBV28 and TRBJ1-1; no clear D gene. CDR3 length equals 12 residues. Trimming left V 5 bases short and J 5 bases short, with 9 bases between. CDR1 and CDR2 (germline): MDHEN, SYDVKM. CDR3 sequence: CASSIYQTEAFF. The CDR3 DNA sequence: TGTGCCAGCAGTATTTATCAAACTGAAGCTTTCTTT.

V usage is TRBV5-1 and J usage is TRBJ1-2; D is possibly TRBD1 (6 bases). Trimming cost V 2 bases and J 2 bases, with 13 bases left between them. CDR1 SGHRS and CDR2 YFSETQ come from the germline V gene. CDR3 length equals 15 residues. The DNA for the CDR3 is TGCGCCAGCAGCTTACAGGGTTCATCGAACTATGGCTACACCTTC. Protein sequence: CASSLQGSSNYGYTF.

The gene calls are TRBV4-1 and TRBJ2-6; D ambiguous. The germline V gene encodes CDR1 MGHRA and CDR2 YSYEKL. With 4 bases removed from V and 0 bases from J, the gap between germline ends came to 10 bases. CDR3 size: 16 residues. CDR3 sequence reads: CASSPISASGANVLTF. CDR3 coding DNA: TGCGCCAGCAGCCCAATATCGGCCTCTGGGGCCAACGTCCTGACTTTC.

The chain couples TRBV6-1 to TRBJ1-4; tentative D call: TRBD1 (5 bases). The V end was cut by 3 bases, the J end by 8 bases, with 13 bases between. Per germline, CDR1 MNHNS and CDR2 SASEGT. This CDR3 contains 14 residues. CDR3 nucleotides: TGTGCCAGCAGTGATTGGGACCTAGGGGAAAAACTGTTTTTT. It codes for CASSDWDLGEKLFF.

The V call is TRBV27, the J call TRBJ2-7; the match to TRBD2 covers 12 bases. The ends lost 0 bases at V and 3 bases at J; junction bases unmatched: 12. Germline V gene data show CDR1 as MNHEY and CDR2 as SMNVEV (reference sequence). This CDR3 spans 19 amino acids. Here the CDR3 reads CASSLSRLAGAQNLYEQYF. CDR3 nucleotides: TGTGCCAGCAGTTTATCTCGACTAGCGGGGGCCCAGAATCTCTACGAGCAGTACTTC.

V gene TRBV10-3 combines with J gene TRBJ2-2; D might be TRBD1 (5 bases). Looked up from germline, CDR1 is ENHRY and CDR2 is SYGVKD. The CDR3 spans 12 residues. V lost 6 bases and J 5 bases, leaving 7 bases between the germline ends. Written as DNA, the CDR3 is TGTGCCATCAGCAGGGTTACCGGGGAGCTGTTTTTT. Its protein product is CAISRVTGELFF.

This chain connects TRBV6-5 to TRBJ2-7; 8 nucleotides match TRBD1. V shed 2 bases and J 2 bases; nucleotides not matched to a gene: 5. This CDR3 is built from 15 residues. Germline V lookup: CDR1 MNHEY, CDR2 SVGAGI. The CDR3 sequence is CASSYATGATYEQYF. CDR3 bases: TGTGCCAGCAGTTACGCGACAGGGGCAACCTACGAGCAGTACTTC.